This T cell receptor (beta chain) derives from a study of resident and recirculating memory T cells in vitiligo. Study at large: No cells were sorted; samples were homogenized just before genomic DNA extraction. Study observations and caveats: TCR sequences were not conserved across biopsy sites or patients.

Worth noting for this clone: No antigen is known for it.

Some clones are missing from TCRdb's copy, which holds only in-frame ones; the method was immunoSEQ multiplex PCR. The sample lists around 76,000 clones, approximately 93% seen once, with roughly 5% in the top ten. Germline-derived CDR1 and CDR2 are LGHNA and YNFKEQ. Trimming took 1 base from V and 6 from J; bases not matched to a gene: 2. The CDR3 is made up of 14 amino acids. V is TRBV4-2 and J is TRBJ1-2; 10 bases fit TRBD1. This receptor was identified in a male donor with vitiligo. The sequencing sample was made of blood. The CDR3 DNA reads TGTGCCAGCAGCCAAGTCGGGACAGGGGATGGCTACACCTTC. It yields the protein CASSQVGTGDGYTF.